The 10 T cell receptor beta chains below all came from one sample that was sequenced in a study of shared clonotypes between healthy human individuals. Sequenced by immunoSEQ multiplex PCR; TCRdb stores in-frame clones only, minus some. The sample carries a few million clones, under 95% recorded once. Material: naive CD4+ T cells from PBMCs. Subset of the sample: CD45RA+ positively selected. The receptor source for this set is a man between 18 and 29 years old in good health. Some clones in this sample may be carry-over from other donors' samples.

This chain connects TRBV19 to TRBJ1-2; D is uncertain. The germline V and J ends were trimmed by 11 bases and 8 bases, with 18 bases remaining between them. The CDR3 totals 12 residues. The germline gives CDR1 LNHDA, CDR2 SQIVND (reference sequence). This chain's CDR3 is CASTVPDAGYTF. CDR3 nucleotides: TGTGCCTCAACAGTACCGGACGCGGGCTACACCTTC.

The V call is TRBV19, the J call TRBJ2-5; tentative D call: TRBD1 (5 bases). Germline CDR1 LNHDA, CDR2 SQIVND (reference sequence). Trimming stripped 10 bases from V and 1 base from J, with 13 bases between. The CDR3 is 13 residues long. CDR3 in amino acids: CATQGQGQETQYF. The CDR3 region has the DNA TGTGCCACCCAAGGGCAGGGCCAAGAGACCCAGTACTTC.

This clone was observed once. This CDR3 is CASSESPAGPDEQYF. The CDR3 DNA sequence: TGCGCCAGCAGTGAGTCGCCCGCGGGACCCGACGAGCAGTACTTC. The chain has TRBV10-1 and TRBJ2-7; TRBD2 might be the D (6 bases). Germline assignment: CDR1 WNHNN and CDR2 SYGVQD (reference sequence). Trimming shortened V by 0 bases and J by 5 bases, and 14 bases separated the two germline ends. CDR3 size: 15 residues.

The chain couples TRBV23-1 to TRBJ1-2; D perhaps matches TRBD1 (6 bases). TRBV23-1 is annotated as an ORF whose role is uncertain. The CDR3 sequence is 19 residues long. Between the trimmed V and J ends, which lost 7 bases and 3 bases, there was a span of 30 bases. Here the CDR3 DNA reads TGCGCCAGCACCAGTGAGGCCAGGGGCTTGCCTTTTCCCTACTATGGCTACACCTTC. This sequence encodes CASTSEARGLPFPYYGYTF.

V is TRBV29-1 and J is TRBJ2-7, with D possibly TRBD1 on 6 matching bases. V was clipped by 7 bases and J by 5 bases, with 15 bases between them. CDR3 size: 12 residues. Germline CDR1 and CDR2: SQVTM and ANQGSEA. CDR3 DNA sequence: TGCAGCGCCGATGGGGGCACCGACGAGCAGTACTTC. This gives the protein CSADGGTDEQYF.

This chain joins TRBV4-3 and TRBJ1-2; D not certain. This CDR3 region has 15 residues. Germline values: CDR1 LGHNA, CDR2 YSLEER. V lost 0 bases to trimming and J lost 4 bases, with 12 bases between them. CDR3 region: CASSQEPGGTYGYTF. For the CDR3, the DNA is TGCGCCAGCAGCCAAGAACCTGGAGGAACCTATGGCTACACCTTC.

V and J are TRBV27 and TRBJ2-7; 7 nucleotides match TRBD1. CDR3 length: 14 residues. Germline V gene lookup returns CDR1 MNHEY and CDR2 SMNVEV (reference sequence). V lost 5 bases, J lost 3 bases, and 7 bases stayed unmatched. The CDR3: CASSKGQKFYEQYF. CDR3 nucleotide sequence: TGTGCCAGCAGTAAGGGACAGAAATTCTACGAGCAGTACTTC.

As to this clone: Other DNA sequences from this sample encode an identical CDR3 as well. V usage is TRBV5-4 and J usage is TRBJ2-3; a weak D match, TRBD2 (6 bases). V was trimmed by 0 bases and J by 0 bases, leaving 8 bases between them. The germline V gene has CDR1 SGHNT and CDR2 YYREEE (reference sequence). The CDR3 is made up of 15 amino acids. CDR3 sequence reads: CASSLGGDSTDTQYF. CDR3 nucleotides: TGTGCCAGCAGCTTGGGCGGGGATAGCACAGATACGCAGTATTTT.

This clone was found once. The J gene is TRBJ2-3, the V gene TRBV18, with D possibly TRBD1 on 5 matching bases. The V and J ends lost 2 bases and 4 bases respectively, with 13 bases between them. CDR1 and CDR2 from the germline V gene are KGHSH and LQKENI. This CDR3 is built from 15 residues. CDR3 bases: TGTGCCAGCTCACCAGGGGCCGGACCCGCAGATACGCAGTATTTT. This gives the protein CASSPGAGPADTQYF.

This clone was detected once. CDR3 DNA sequence: TGTGCCAGCAGTCTAGCGGGACAGGGGAGCTACGAGCAGTACTTC. Its translation: CASSLAGQGSYEQYF. This sequence joins TRBV27 and TRBJ2-7, with D tentatively TRBD1 (10 bases). The V gene's germline CDR1 is MNHEY and CDR2 SMNVEV (reference sequence). Trimming shortened V by 5 bases and J by 3 bases, and 17 bases separated the two germline ends. The CDR3 has 15 residues.